These T cell receptor beta chains were read from a single sample in a study of blood T cell repertoires in COVID-19. Profiled with immunoSEQ multiplex PCR; TCRdb holds only in-frame clones, not every one. Of 200,000 to 250,000 clones listed, around 83% were seen once; the top ten hold about 8%. Sequenced sample: peripheral blood. All receptors come from a woman aged 50 to 65 with acute or convalescent COVID-19. The CDR3 runs from the conserved cysteine through the conserved F or W. D genes are given only for firm matches. Part of the rows lack a size; the others show once, few, many or a class for expanded clones.

once	TRBV6-5	15	NA	TRBJ1-5	CASSLAAGSNQPQHF	TGTGCCAGCAGTCTGGCCGCGGGGAGCAATCAGCCCCAGCATTTT
NA	TRBV27	19	TRBD1	TRBJ2-1	CASSLRQPGTGGVVDEQFF	TGTGCCAGCAGTTTACGCCAACCCGGGACAGGAGGGGTAGTGGATGAGCAGTTCTTC
NA	TRBV27	14	NA	TRBJ1-6	CASSPGDYNSPLHF	TGTGCCAGCAGTCCAGGGGACTATAATTCACCCCTCCACTTT
once	TRBV29-1	13	TRBD1	TRBJ2-5	CSVDPGQEETQYF	TGCAGCGTTGACCCGGGACAGGAAGAGACCCAGTACTTC
NA	TRBV6-5	12	NA	TRBJ1-5	CASDSMYQPQHF	TGTGCCTCGGACAGCATGTATCAGCCCCAGCATTTT
NA	TRBV5-5	15	NA	TRBJ1-2	CASTLTPGENYGYTF	TGTGCCAGCACCCTGACCCCGGGGGAGAACTATGGCTACACCTTC
NA	TRBV14	13	NA	TRBJ1-2	CASSYGGPYGYTF	TGTGCCAGCAGCTACGGGGGACCCTATGGCTACACCTTC
NA	TRBV28	12	NA	TRBJ2-3	CASKRGDYTQYF	TGTGCCAGCAAAAGAGGGGACTATACGCAGTATTTT
NA	TRBV6-6	14	TRBD1	TRBJ1-2	CASSYDRANYGYTF	TGTGCCAGCAGTTATGACAGGGCAAACTATGGCTACACCTTC
NA	TRBV6-5	13	TRBD1	TRBJ2-2	CASSYRGLRELFF	TGTGCCAGCAGTTACAGGGGGCTTAGGGAGCTGTTTTTT
NA	TRBV5-1	14	TRBD1	TRBJ1-6	CASRGTGEGSPLHF	TGCGCCAGCAGAGGGACAGGGGAGGGTTCACCCCTCCACTTT
NA	TRBV5-1	17	TRBD1	TRBJ2-2	CASSLRPGQGSPGELFF	TGCGCCAGCAGTTTGAGACCGGGACAGGGTAGCCCCGGGGAGCTGTTTTTT
NA	TRBV28	15	TRBD2	TRBJ2-7	CAARTSGGDTYEQYF	TGTGCCGCTAGGACTAGCGGGGGAGACACCTACGAGCAGTACTTC
NA	TRBV28	15	NA	TRBJ1-2	CASSKAPVEALGYTF	TGTGCCAGCAGTAAAGCTCCCGTAGAGGCTCTGGGCTACACCTTC
NA	TRBV5-1	13	NA	TRBJ2-5	CASSSGRGETQYF	TGCGCCAGCAGCTCCGGCCGCGGGGAGACCCAGTACTTC
NA	TRBV5-1	15	TRBD2	TRBJ2-5	CASSWSTSDQETQYF	TGCGCCAGCAGCTGGTCAACTAGCGACCAAGAGACCCAGTACTTC
NA	TRBV6-1	15	TRBD2	TRBJ2-1	CASSDPGGGGNEQFF	TGTGCCAGCAGTGACCCCGGGGGGGGCGGGAATGAGCAGTTCTTC
once	TRBV2	14	TRBD2	TRBJ2-4	CTSSEAGAGNIQYF	TGTACCAGCAGTGAAGCGGGGGCGGGAAACATTCAGTACTTC
NA	TRBV5-1	18	NA	TRBJ1-3	CASSPGSGATSSGNTIYF	TGCGCCAGCAGCCCAGGATCGGGAGCCACTAGCTCTGGAAACACCATATATTTT
few	TRBV11-1	15	NA	TRBJ1-1	CASSLAPGAGTEAFF	TGTGCCAGCAGCTTAGCCCCAGGGGCAGGAACTGAAGCTTTCTTT
NA	TRBV20-1	14	NA	TRBJ2-3	CSASVQNRADTQYF	TGCAGTGCTAGTGTCCAGAATCGGGCAGATACGCAGTATTTT
NA	TRBV19	14	NA	TRBJ2-2	CASMSRDQTGELFF	TGTGCCAGTATGTCGCGGGATCAAACCGGGGAGCTGTTTTTT
NA	TRBV19	13	NA	TRBJ1-1	CASSTQANTEAFF	TGTGCCAGTAGTACGCAGGCGAACACTGAAGCTTTCTTT
NA	TRBV29-1	15	NA	TRBJ2-3	CSVKAGQANTDTQYF	TGCAGCGTTAAAGCGGGACAGGCTAACACAGATACGCAGTATTTT
NA	TRBV28	14	TRBD1	TRBJ2-5	CASSSHGTGGTQYF	TGTGCCAGCAGTTCACACGGGACAGGGGGGACCCAGTACTTC
NA	TRBV11-3	12	NA	TRBJ2-2	CASSLGHRELFF	TGTGCCAGCAGCTTAGGGCACCGGGAGCTGTTTTTT
NA	TRBV7-8	15	NA	TRBJ2-5	CASSSGQFGKETQYF	TGTGCCAGCAGCAGTGGACAGTTCGGAAAAGAGACCCAGTACTTC
NA	TRBV5-1	14	TRBD1	TRBJ1-2	CASSSGTGVDGYTF	TGCGCCAGCAGCTCAGGGACAGGTGTCGATGGCTACACCTTC
NA	TRBV29-1	15	TRBD1	TRBJ2-3	CSVDTGQGWSDTQYF	TGCAGCGTTGATACAGGACAGGGGTGGTCAGATACGCAGTATTTT
few	TRBV10-1	13	NA	TRBJ1-1	CASTGNRNTEAFF	TGCGCCAGCACCGGCAACAGGAACACTGAAGCTTTCTTT
NA	TRBV2	15	NA	TRBJ1-5	CASSEATESNQPQHF	TGTGCCAGCAGTGAGGCGACAGAGAGCAATCAGCCCCAGCATTTT
NA	TRBV7-2	14	NA	TRBJ1-6	CASSYDGFGSPLHF	TGTGCCAGCAGTTATGACGGCTTCGGGTCACCCCTCCACTTT
NA	TRBV18	19	NA	TRBJ2-2	CASSPRQTGFLTNTGELFF	TGTGCCAGCTCACCACGACAGACAGGCTTCCTAACGAACACCGGGGAGCTGTTTTTT
few	TRBV6-6	15	NA	TRBJ1-5	CASSYPPVQNQPQHF	TGTGCCAGCAGTTACCCCCCTGTACAAAATCAGCCCCAGCATTTT
NA	TRBV27	12	TRBD2	TRBJ2-2	CASSPGGWELFF	TGTGCCAGCAGCCCGGGAGGTTGGGAGCTGTTTTTT
NA	TRBV7-2	15	TRBD1	TRBJ1-5	CASSPRTGGNQPQHF	TGTGCCAGCAGCCCACGGACAGGGGGCAATCAGCCCCAGCATTTT
NA	TRBV14	13	NA	TRBJ2-1	CASSQTRPREQFF	TGTGCCAGCAGCCAAACTAGGCCAAGGGAGCAGTTCTTC
NA	TRBV19	15	NA	TRBJ2-7	CASASPGTARGEQYF	TGTGCCAGCGCCAGCCCCGGGACGGCGCGGGGCGAGCAGTACTTC
few	TRBV7-8	17	NA	TRBJ1-2	CASSRYRDPRKVFGYTF	TGTGCCAGCAGCCGATACAGGGACCCCAGGAAGGTATTCGGCTACACCTTC
few	TRBV23-1	15	NA	TRBJ2-1	CASSLPPRAYNEQFF	TGCGCCAGCAGCCTCCCCCCTCGAGCCTACAATGAGCAGTTCTTC
NA	TRBV9	14	TRBD1	TRBJ2-3	CASSEGQGRGTQYF	TGTGCCAGCAGCGAAGGACAGGGGCGAGGTACGCAGTATTTT
few	TRBV11-3	14	NA	TRBJ2-7	CASSSTGGWNEQYF	TGTGCCAGCAGCTCGACCGGGGGATGGAACGAGCAGTACTTC
NA	TRBV11-2	15	NA	TRBJ2-1	CASSLERGLLNEQFF	TGTGCCAGCAGCTTAGAGCGGGGACTCCTCAATGAGCAGTTCTTC
NA	TRBV2	14	NA	TRBJ2-2	CASSRSVDTGELFF	TGTGCCAGCAGCCGCTCGGTTGACACCGGGGAGCTGTTTTTT
NA	TRBV28	14	NA	TRBJ1-5	CASSARVTNQPQHF	TGTGCCAGCAGCGCCCGGGTGACGAATCAGCCCCAGCATTTT
NA	TRBV19	14	TRBD1	TRBJ1-1	CATAGGLGNTEAFF	TGTGCCACCGCAGGGGGCCTCGGGAACACTGAAGCTTTCTTT
NA	TRBV27	14	NA	TRBJ1-6	CASTYSGANSPLHF	TGTGCCAGCACCTACAGCGGGGCCAATTCACCCCTCCACTTT
NA	TRBV30	14	TRBD1	TRBJ1-1	CAWSRDRVDTEAFF	TGTGCCTGGAGTAGGGACAGGGTGGACACTGAAGCTTTCTTT
NA	TRBV30	12	TRBD1	TRBJ2-7	CAWTPGGYEQYF	TGTGCCTGGACCCCAGGGGGCTACGAGCAGTACTTC
NA	TRBV28	14	TRBD2	TRBJ2-3	CASSLAGGTDTQYF	TGTGCCAGCAGTTTGGCGGGGGGGACAGATACGCAGTATTTT
NA	TRBV3-1/TRBV3-2	16	NA	TRBJ2-2	CASSLDREVKERELFF	TGTGCCAGCAGCCTCGACAGGGAGGTTAAAGAAAGGGAGCTGTTTTTT